Listed here are 3 T cell receptor beta chains from one sample, sequenced in a study of T cell responses to AZD1222 COVID-19 vaccine (dated by TCRdb to the early 2020s). Libraries were built with the immunoSEQ multiplex PCR assay. The table was pulled from immuneACCESS by TCRdb, which kept in-frame rearrangements only. Such tables lose some clones; where checked, under half of the loss comes from unresolved V genes, and the rest has no known cause. Present in this sample are more than 150,000 clones, roughly nine tenths of which were seen just once. Jointly, the top ten make up about 7% of the sample. The time point tag for this specimen amounts to: sample from adult after SARS-CoV-2 infection, after symptom onset. Sequenced here: peripheral blood, sampled after recovery from COVID-19. The receptors shown here come from an adult who had recovered from COVID-19.

The genes are TRBV4-2 and TRBJ1-4; maybe TRBD1 (6 bases). CDR3 length equals 16 residues. Trimming stripped 3 bases from V and 7 bases from J, with 18 bases between. Germline lookup yields CDR1 LGHNA and CDR2 YNFKEQ. CDR3 in amino acids: CASSQEFRGPGEKLFF. The CDR3 nucleotides are TGTGCCAGCAGCCAGGAATTCAGGGGTCCAGGTGAAAAACTGTTTTTT.

The chain employs TRBV19 and TRBJ2-1; 8 bases match TRBD2. Germline CDR1 LNHDA, CDR2 SQIVND (reference sequence). Trimming removed 5 bases from V and 6 bases from J; junction bases left unmatched: 9. The CDR3 extends over 15 amino acids. CDR3 residues: CASSLLSGTFNEQFF. Here the CDR3 DNA reads TGTGCCAGTAGTTTGCTTAGCGGGACCTTCAATGAGCAGTTCTTC.

The sample holds one count of this clone. The chain combines TRBV7-9 with TRBJ2-2; D gene ambiguous. CDR3 length: 13 residues. Trimming removed 5 bases at V and 13 bases at J, with 17 bases between. Germline values: CDR1 SEHNR, CDR2 FQNEAQ (reference sequence). The CDR3 protein is CASSPISTAWLFF. The CDR3 bases are TGTGCCAGCAGCCCTATCTCGACGGCATGGCTGTTTTTT.